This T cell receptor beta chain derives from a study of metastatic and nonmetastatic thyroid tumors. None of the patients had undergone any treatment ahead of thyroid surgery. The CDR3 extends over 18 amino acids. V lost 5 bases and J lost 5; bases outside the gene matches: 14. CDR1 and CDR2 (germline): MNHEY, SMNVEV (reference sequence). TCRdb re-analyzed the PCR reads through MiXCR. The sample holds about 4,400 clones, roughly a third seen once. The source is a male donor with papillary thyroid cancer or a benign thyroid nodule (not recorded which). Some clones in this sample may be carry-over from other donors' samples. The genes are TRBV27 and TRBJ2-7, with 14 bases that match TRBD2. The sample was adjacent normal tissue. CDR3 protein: CASSPLPGVTSGRDEQYF. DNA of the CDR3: TGTGCCAGCAGTCCACTCCCCGGTGTGACTAGCGGGAGGGACGAGCAGTACTTC.